The entry below describes one TCR beta chain. The germline V gene encodes CDR1 LNHDA and CDR2 SQIVND (reference sequence). V gave up 3 bases and J gave up 5 bases, with 9 bases separating them. CDR3 size: 13 residues. This sample is drawn from a study of control samples from healthy donors and cancer patients. Using immunoSEQ multiplex PCR, the repertoire was profiled, and TCRdb retains in-frame clones only, with some absent. The sample has about 130,000 clones, around nine tenths seen once. The receptor's source is a man over 45 with head and neck cancer. This chain uses TRBV19 with TRBJ2-3, with D uncertain. The specimen sequenced was PBMCs. CDR3 DNA: TGTGCCAGTAGTATTATCTTTGGAGATACGCAGTATTTT. Translated, it gives CASSIIFGDTQYF.